The following is a TCR beta chain sequence with its context. Its cognate antigen has yet to be identified. Per-nucleotide qualities are absent, and no much larger clonotype sits a single base away. The sample comes from a study of T-cell memory formation after mild COVID-19 (dated by TCRdb to the early 2020s). With regard to the full study: TCR sequence clusters from the two donors were found to be largely donor specific. Two young, previously healthy adult volunteers, one female and one male, were included in the cohort. In a couple of donors, T-cell clones that expanded and contracted after mild COVID-19 were followed by sequencing TCRalpha and TCRbeta repertoires longitudinally. On the study overall, not on this receptor specifically: Some responding clones were detected in pre-infection memory, suggesting pre-existing cross-reactive memory T cells joined the SARS-CoV-2 response. Clones that contracted from day 15 to 85 showed balanced CD4/CD8 phenotypes, whereas a second wave of clones that expanded from day 15 to 37 leaned towards CD4+. The study included only two mild cases, and larger cohorts that include severe cases with pre-infection samples were judged to be necessary. Contracting CD4+ clones were located mainly in the CM and EM memory subsets, whereas CD8+ clones were found to be enriched in EMRA. SARS-CoV-2 specificity of the second-wave clones peaking on day 37 was not confirmed.

Sequenced using an Illumina NovaSeq 6000. cDNA libraries for TCRalpha and TCRbeta were prepared by 5'RACE using constant-segment primers, with sample barcodes and unique molecular identifiers added. Trizol reagent was used to extract RNA from every sample. The libraries were amplified in two PCR steps, and the second step added a second sample barcode and Illumina TruSeq adapters. Sequencing of the libraries was done on an Illumina NovaSeq, producing 2 x 150 bp paired-end reads. As for the original processing: With migec v1.2.7, reads were demultiplexed and then collapsed into UMI-guided consensus sequences. Using mixcr v2.1.11, UMI consensuses were aligned to TRA and TRB V and J templates and then assembled into clonotypes. Expanded or contracted clonotypes were those called significant by both edgeR and NoisET, with noise models trained on biological replicates. For edgeR calls, a false discovery rate-adjusted p below 0.01 and a log2 fold-change threshold of 1 were applied. As an exploratory analysis of dynamics, PCA with hierarchical clustering was applied to max-normalized trajectories of the 1000 most abundant clonotypes. Separately sequenced CD4+ and CD8+ repertoires were used to assign a CD4 or CD8 phenotype to each responding clone. Using fastp at Q25 and MiXCR, TCRdb reprocessed the public reads and kept productive beta chains. For every CDR3 protein sequence, its rows merge into one entry that carries the most common genes and DNA. TCRdb's processing, not the study's, gives the V and J calls here. This sample lists about 110,000 distinct CDR3 sequences; 18% were detected once. Roughly 5.5% of the sample rests with the top ten.

Ficoll-Paque density gradient centrifugation was used to isolate PBMCs. The cysteine opens and the phenylalanine closes a CDR3 of 16 amino acids. Solely the CDR3 DNA is kept, with 48 bases framed from the first base. The germline V gene provides CDR1 LGHNA and CDR2 YSLEER. Relative to germline, V is 0 bases shorter and J is 0 bases shorter, with 9 bases between their ends. Sequenced: PBMCs or a T cell subset sorted from them (not recorded which). The clonotype comes from a man younger than 30 who had mild COVID-19 (a few samples of this study predate the infection). The sample titles of this study are shuffled in the database, so cell type and time point are left out; the donor was told from shared clones. The chain is made from TRBV4-3 and TRBJ2-4; the D gene cannot be resolved reliably. The CDR3 region: CASSQDIQIAKNIQYF. The DNA is TGCGCCAGCAGCCAAGATATCCAGATAGCCAAAAACATTCAGTACTTC.